Listed here is a single T cell receptor beta chain. What it recognizes is unknown. V was clipped by 2 bases and J by 5 bases; unmatched bases: 17. There are 19 residues in the CDR3. The germline V gene encodes CDR1 MNHEY and CDR2 SMNVEV (reference sequence). This entry is derived from a study of cytomegalovirus exposure and HLA in healthy donors. TCRdb keeps only in-frame clones here, not all; method: immunoSEQ multiplex PCR. The table records approximately 150,000 clones, approximately 90% of them present only once. General study results and limits: The classifier reportedly diagnosed cytomegalovirus status with high specificity and sensitivity. There were some public TCRs occurring in many donors, but most TCR sequences were rare. The study labeled 150 to 200 TCR beta chains cytomegalovirus-associated. Through in vitro validation, three CMV-associated chains were shown to be specific for CMV antigens.

Sequenced: PBMCs. The chain couples TRBV27 to TRBJ2-3, with TRBD2 identical over 9 bases. This receptor was taken from a man aged 18 to 35 in good health and CMV-seronegative. CDR3 residues: CASSLGVGRAGGREDTQYF. In DNA, the CDR3 is TGTGCCAGCAGTTTAGGGGTGGGGAGAGCGGGAGGACGGGAAGATACGCAGTATTTT.